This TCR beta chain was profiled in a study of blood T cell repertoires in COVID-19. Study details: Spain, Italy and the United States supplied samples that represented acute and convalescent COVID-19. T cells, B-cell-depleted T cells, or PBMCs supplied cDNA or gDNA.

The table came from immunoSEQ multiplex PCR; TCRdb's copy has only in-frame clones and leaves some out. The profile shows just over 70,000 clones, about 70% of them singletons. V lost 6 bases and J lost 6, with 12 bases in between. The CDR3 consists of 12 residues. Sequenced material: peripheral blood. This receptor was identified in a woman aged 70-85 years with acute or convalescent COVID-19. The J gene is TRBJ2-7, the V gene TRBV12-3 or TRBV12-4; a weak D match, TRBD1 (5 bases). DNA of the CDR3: TGTGCCAGCAGGGTTACAGGTCGCGAGCAGTACTTC. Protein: CASRVTGREQYF.